Listed below are T cell receptor beta chains from one sample, sequenced in a study of molecular identifiers for immune sequencing clone quantification. TCRdb used MiXCR to reprocess the PCR reads, holding one entry per CDR3 protein. The data contain about 53,000 distinct CDR3 sequences, roughly a third of them singletons. Sequencing input: naive CD8+ T cells from blood, with Jurkat cell RNA spiked in. Every receptor here comes from a human donor in good health. Some libraries in this study had Jurkat cell RNA spiked in. Each CDR3 is given with its conserved first and last residue. A D gene is named only where the DNA matches it firmly. Clone size appears in some rows only: once, few, many, or a class for an expanded clone.

J	length	V	size	D	DNA	CDR3
TRBJ2-7	15	TRBV29-1	many	NA	TGCAGCGTTGAAGGAAGTCGGACAGTCACCTACGAGCAGTACTTC	CSVEGSRTVTYEQYF
TRBJ1-6	16	TRBV2	NA	NA	TGTGCCAGCAGTAAAAACAGGGCCGCGGGTAATTCACCCCTCCACTTT	CASSKNRAAGNSPLHF
TRBJ2-6	16	TRBV2	many	NA	TGTGCCAGCAGCAGGGACAAAACCTCTGGGGCCAACGTCCTGACTTTC	CASSRDKTSGANVLTF
TRBJ2-7	12	TRBV29-1	NA	NA	TGCAGCGTTGCAGACAGTCCTTACGAGCAGTACTTC	CSVADSPYEQYF
TRBJ2-3	15	TRBV19	NA	NA	TGTGCCAGTATCCAGGTAGCCGGGTCAACAGATACGCAGTATTTT	CASIQVAGSTDTQYF
TRBJ2-5	13	TRBV7-9	medium-sized	NA	TGTGCCAGCAGCTTCGAGGTCGGAGAGACCCAGTACTTC	CASSFEVGETQYF
TRBJ2-2	13	TRBV29-1	few	NA	TGCAGCGTTGATCAACCCCACACCGGGGAGCTGTTTTTT	CSVDQPHTGELFF
TRBJ1-4	14	TRBV12-3/TRBV12-4	once	NA	TGTGCCAGCAGTGATAGCGCCGGGACACAAAAACTGTTTTTT	CASSDSAGTQKLFF
TRBJ2-3	12	TRBV27	many	NA	TGTGCCAGCAGTTTCCGGTCGGATACGCAGTATTTT	CASSFRSDTQYF
TRBJ1-5	15	TRBV28	many	NA	TGTGCCAGCAGGGAGTTAAGACAGACCAATCAGCCCCAGCATTTT	CASRELRQTNQPQHF
TRBJ2-7	14	TRBV27	NA	NA	TGTGCCAGCAGTCAACGGACAGAGGGTGTTGAACAGTACTTC	CASSQRTEGVEQYF
TRBJ1-2	15	TRBV7-3	NA	TRBD1	TGTGCCAGCAGGGTTGAACCGGGACAGCACTATGGCTACACCTTC	CASRVEPGQHYGYTF
TRBJ2-3	16	TRBV7-2	many	TRBD2	TGTGCCAGCAGCACCCCACCCTGGCGGGAGCCAGATACGCAGTATTTT	CASSTPPWREPDTQYF
TRBJ1-1	14	TRBV28	many	TRBD1	TGTGCCAGCAGCACCAGGGGGCTGGGCACTGAAGCTTTCTTT	CASSTRGLGTEAFF
TRBJ2-1	13	TRBV12-3/TRBV12-4	NA	NA	TGTGCCAGCACCCGAGGGGGAGACAATGAGCAGTTCTTC	CASTRGGDNEQFF
TRBJ2-1	14	TRBV12-3/TRBV12-4	NA	TRBD1	TGTGCCAGCAGTTTACAGGGGGCTCACAATGAGCAGTTCTTC	CASSLQGAHNEQFF
TRBJ2-7	15	TRBV6-5	many	NA	TGTGCCAGCAGTTACTCGGGAGACCGCTCCGGCGAGCAGTACTTC	CASSYSGDRSGEQYF
TRBJ2-7	11	TRBV5-6	many	NA	TGTGCCAGCAGCTTACGCTACGAGCAGTACTTC	CASSLRYEQYF
TRBJ2-7	13	TRBV5-1	many	NA	TGCGCCAGCAGCTTGTATGGGGGCAACGAGCAGTACTTC	CASSLYGGNEQYF
TRBJ2-3	12	TRBV5-1	NA	NA	TGCGCCAGCAGCTTTTCAGGAGATACGCGGTATTTT	CASSFSGDTRYF
TRBJ1-3	14	TRBV4-3	NA	NA	TGCGCCAGCAGCCAGACGAGCTCTGGAAACACCAAATATTTT	CASSQTSSGNTKYF
TRBJ1-5	13	TRBV6-2/TRBV6-3	NA	NA	TGTGCCAGCAGTTTCGACTACGCCCCGCCCCAGCATTTT	CASSFDYAPPQHF
TRBJ2-7	16	TRBV28	NA	TRBD2	TGTGCCAGCAGTTTAACTAGCGGGAGTAGGGGGTACGAGCAGTACTTC	CASSLTSGSRGYEQYF
TRBJ2-3	13	TRBV2	few	NA	TGTGCCAAAGAGACAGCGGCGGCAGATACGCAGTATTTT	CAKETAAADTQYF
TRBJ1-5	13	TRBV12-3/TRBV12-4	few	NA	TGTGCCAGCAGTCCAGGGGGCAATCAGCCCCAGCATTTT	CASSPGGNQPQHF